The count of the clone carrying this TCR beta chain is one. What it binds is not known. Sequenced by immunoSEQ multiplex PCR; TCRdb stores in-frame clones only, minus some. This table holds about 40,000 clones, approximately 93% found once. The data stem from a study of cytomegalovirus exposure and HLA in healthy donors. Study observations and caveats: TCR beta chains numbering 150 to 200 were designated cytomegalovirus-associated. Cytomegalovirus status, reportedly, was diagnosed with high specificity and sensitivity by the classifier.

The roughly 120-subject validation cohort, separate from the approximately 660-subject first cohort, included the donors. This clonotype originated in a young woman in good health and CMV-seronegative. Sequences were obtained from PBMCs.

CDR3 amino acids: CASRETPESGYTF. CDR3 DNA: TGCGCCAGCAGGGAGACGCCAGAATCTGGCTACACCTTC. The rearrangement uses TRBV5-1 and TRBJ1-2; D remains ambiguous. V shed 5 bases and J shed 7 bases, with 15 bases lying between them. The CDR3 is 13 amino acids. The germline gives CDR1 SGHRS, CDR2 YFSETQ.